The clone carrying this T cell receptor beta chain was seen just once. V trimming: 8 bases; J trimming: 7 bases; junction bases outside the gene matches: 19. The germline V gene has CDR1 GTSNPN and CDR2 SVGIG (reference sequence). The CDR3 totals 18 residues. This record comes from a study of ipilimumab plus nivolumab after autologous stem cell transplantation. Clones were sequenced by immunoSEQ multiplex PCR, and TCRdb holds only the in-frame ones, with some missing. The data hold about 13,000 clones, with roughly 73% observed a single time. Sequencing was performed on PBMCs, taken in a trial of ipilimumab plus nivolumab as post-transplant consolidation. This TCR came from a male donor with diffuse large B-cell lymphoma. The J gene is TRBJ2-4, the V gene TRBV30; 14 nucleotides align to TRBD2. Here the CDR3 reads CATPTSGRAGANRNIQYF. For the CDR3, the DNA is TGTGCCACCCCGACTAGCGGGAGGGCCGGAGCAAATCGGAACATTCAGTACTTC.